This TCR beta chain was captured in a study of PD-L1 blockade in urothelial cancer. About the study: Administration of atezolizumab to patients began in the mid-2010s, at 1,200 mg intravenously every 3 weeks. About 90% of the 29 patients were males with bladder-origin urothelial cancer.

Profiled with immunoSEQ multiplex PCR; TCRdb holds only in-frame clones, not every one. The repertoire holds 60,000 or so clones, with around 81% as singletons. Time point given: pretreatment peripheral blood. Per-patient samples, pretreatment and on-treatment, numbered 1 to 8. The clonotype comes from an older man with urothelial cancer. The specimen comprised PBMCs, sampled around atezolizumab (anti-PD-L1) treatment.

CDR3 in DNA: TGTGCCACCAGCTCCAGGGACAGGGGGGATGAAAAACTGTTTTTT. It specifies CATSSRDRGDEKLFF. This chain uses TRBV15 with TRBJ1-4, with 11 bases fitting TRBD1. CDR3 length: 15 residues. Germline V gives CDR1 LNHNV, CDR2 YYDKDF (reference sequence). V trimming: 5 bases; J trimming: 6 bases; junction bases outside the gene matches: 5.